This entry lists 8 T cell receptor beta chains sequenced from one sample in a study of identical twins. Each CDR3 protein gets one entry after TCRdb re-called the 5' RACE reads with MiXCR. The sample holds 400,000 to 600,000 distinct CDR3 sequences, approximately 20% seen once. These data are also associated with another study on yellow fever vaccine responses in identical twins.

The sequencing sample was made of CD4+ T cells sorted from blood. The receptors were sampled from a woman aged 18-29 years in good health.

This clonotype was detected many times. This chain links TRBV5-1 with TRBJ2-3; D is perhaps TRBD2 (5 bases). V gave up 0 bases and J gave up 3 bases, with 5 bases separating them. Per germline, CDR1 SGHRS and CDR2 YFSETQ. The CDR3 length is 13 residues. This CDR3 reads CASSLAGTDTQYF. The CDR3 nucleotides read TGCGCCAGCAGCTTGGCGGGGACAGATACGCAGTATTTT.

The table lists this clonotype with a count of one. The CDR3, as DNA: TGTGCCAGCTCACCACGGCAGACAGATAACACCGGGGAGCTGTTTTTT. Protein sequence: CASSPRQTDNTGELFF. The chain joins TRBV18 to TRBJ2-2; a weak D match, TRBD1 (5 bases). CDR3 size: 16 residues. V dropped 1 base and J dropped 2 bases, with 11 bases sitting between them. Germline CDR1 reads KGHSH; CDR2 reads LQKENI.

The rearrangement uses TRBV4-1 and TRBJ1-1; 9 bases line up with TRBD1. The junction had 5 bases not matched to a gene; V was cut back by 2 bases and J by 1 base. Germline assignment: CDR1 MGHRA and CDR2 YSYEKL. The CDR3 is 16 amino acids. DNA of the CDR3: TGCGCCAGCAGCCAATGGGGGACAGGGAAGAACACTGAAGCTTTCTTT. It specifies CASSQWGTGKNTEAFF.

This clonotype has a handful of counts. The chain couples TRBV12-3 or TRBV12-4 to TRBJ2-3; D is uncertain. There are 12 residues in the CDR3. V was trimmed by 4 bases and J by 2 bases, leaving 4 bases between them. The CDR3, as DNA: TGTGCCAGCAGTTCACACACAGATACGCAGTATTTT. Amino acids: CASSSHTDTQYF.

This clonotype was seen many times. The chain carries TRBV4-1 and TRBJ2-7, with D perhaps matching TRBD2 (6 bases). The V gene's germline CDR1 is MGHRA and CDR2 YSYEKL. This CDR3 comprises 17 residues. V dropped 1 base and J dropped 4 bases, with 20 bases sitting between them. The CDR3 is CASSQGAGGGNPYEQYF. CDR3 sequence (DNA): TGCGCCAGCAGCCAAGGAGCGGGTGGCGGAAACCCTTACGAGCAGTACTTC.

J is TRBJ2-1 and V is TRBV20-1; 10 bases are shared with TRBD2. The CDR3 has 14 residues. After removal of 4 bases from V and 3 bases from J, the junction contained 3 bases not matched to a gene. Germline loops: CDR1 DFQATT, CDR2 SNEGSKA (reference sequence). The CDR3, as DNA: TGCAGTGCTAAACTAGCGGGGAACTACAATGAGCAGTTCTTC. It encodes CSAKLAGNYNEQFF.

This clonotype was seen a handful of times. The chain carries TRBV7-2 and TRBJ2-1; 10 positions agree with TRBD2. In germline, CDR1 is SGHTA, CDR2 FQGNSA. This CDR3 contains 18 residues. V lost 1 base, J lost 0 bases, and 6 bases stayed unmatched. The CDR3 reads CASSLGLAGAFSYNEQFF. DNA of the CDR3: TGTGCCAGCAGCTTAGGGCTAGCGGGAGCCTTCTCCTACAATGAGCAGTTCTTC. The complete variable domain, with remaining parts taken from reference TRBV7-2 and TRBJ2-1, reads GAGVSQSPSNKVTEKGKDVELRCDPISGHTALYWYRQSLGQGLEFLIYFQGNSAPDKSGLPSDRFSAERTGGSVSTLTIQRTQQEDSAVYLCASSLGLAGAFSYNEQFFGPGTRLTVL.

This clonotype is medium-sized (0.01 to 0.1%) within its sample. V gene TRBV5-1 combines with J gene TRBJ2-5; 8 bases map to TRBD2. V was pared by 4 bases and J by 2 bases, with 10 bases of the junction left unmatched. Germline lookup yields CDR1 SGHRS and CDR2 YFSETQ. The CDR3 sequence is 16 residues long. Here the CDR3 reads CASSPATTSGQETQYF. In DNA form, the CDR3 reads TGCGCCAGCAGCCCAGCCACAACTAGCGGACAAGAGACCCAGTACTTC.